This T cell receptor (beta chain) is from a study of T-cell reconstitution after alpha-beta-depleted transplantation in children (dated by TCRdb to 2016 to 2018). Regarding the complete study: Using TCR repertoire profiling, the study quantitatively followed how T-cell immune reconstitution unfolded in children after TCRalphabeta/CD19-depleted allogeneic hematopoietic cell transplantation.

The library relied on PCR. TCRdb records Illumina HiSeq 2500 as the sequencer. Molecular barcoding was employed in the preparation of TCR libraries, with unique molecular identifiers being used to normalize TCRbeta repertoire quantification. In-frame beta chains were kept once TCRdb had trimmed the public reads at Q25 with fastp and called clones with MiXCR. Rows are unified per CDR3 protein, each entry keeping the most common DNA and genes. The sample contains about 610,000 distinct CDR3 sequences, more than 9% of them found a single time. Jointly, the top ten make up less than 5% of the sample. Its CDR3 holds 12 amino acids, cysteine through phenylalanine. The sequence is cut down to CDR3 DNA, 36 bases in frame from base 1. V is pared back by 5 bases and J by 14 bases, with 16 bases lying between the germline termini. At least ten counts were recorded for this clonotype. It has no known antigen specificity. Base qualities are not recorded, but no much larger clone differs from it by a single base.

This receptor was taken from a human donor who donated a stem cell graft to a child with acute myeloid leukemia. Recombination connected TRBV12-3 or TRBV12-4 to TRBJ2-1; the D gene is not confidently resolved. The material sequenced was PBMCs from the stem cell graft donor, taken from the stem cell graft. The CDR3 loop reads CASSGAGSAKFF. The bases are TGTGCCAGCAGTGGCGCCGGGTCCGCAAAGTTCTTC.